A single sample is the source of the 14 T cell receptor beta chains below, sequenced in a study of T-cell reconstitution after alpha-beta-depleted transplantation in children. Preparing the TCRbeta library involved the use of unique molecular identifiers. TCRdb independently ran MiXCR on the PCR reads; one entry per CDR3 protein. In the table there are a few hundred thousand distinct CDR3 sequences, roughly a tenth of which are singletons. The sample was PBMCs from the stem cell graft donor, taken from the stem cell graft. The source is a human donor who donated a stem cell graft to a child with SCID.

In its sample, this clonotype was seen many times. The J gene is TRBJ2-2, the V gene TRBV12-3 or TRBV12-4; D gene uncertain. V lost 3 bases and J 2 bases, leaving 10 bases between the germline ends. The CDR3 extends over 15 amino acids. The CDR3 DNA is TGTGCCAGCAGTTTGTGGCAGCGAAACACCGGGGAGCTGTTTTTT. Translation: CASSLWQRNTGELFF.

This clonotype was recorded many times. CDR3 DNA: TGCAGCGTTGTTTCGGCGGAGGATAGCACTGAAGCTTTCTTT. Residues: CSVVSAEDSTEAFF. The rearrangement joins TRBV29-1 to TRBJ1-1; D is uncertain. Germline V gene lookup returns CDR1 SQVTM and CDR2 ANQGSEA. The CDR3 spans 14 residues. The V and J ends lost 4 bases and 4 bases respectively, with 16 bases between them. The variable domain in full, completed from reference TRBV29-1 and TRBJ1-1, reads SAVISQKPSRDICQRGTSLTIQCQVDSQVTMMFWYRQQPGQSLTLIATANQGSEATYESGFVIDKFPISRPNLTFSTLTVSNMSPEDSSIYLCSVVSAEDSTEAFFGQGTRLTVV.

There are many counts of this clonotype. The rearrangement uses TRBV7-2 and TRBJ2-5; 10 bases fit TRBD2. Trimming took 1 base from V and 5 from J; bases not matched to a gene: 7. Germline V gives CDR1 SGHTA, CDR2 FQGNSA. This CDR3 has 16 residues. The CDR3 DNA is TGTGCCAGCAGCTTAGAGGCACTAGCGGGGTATGAGACCCAGTACTTC. This sequence encodes CASSLEALAGYETQYF.

This clonotype appeared many times. The gene calls are TRBV18 and TRBJ2-6; 7 bases match TRBD1. Per germline, CDR1 KGHSH and CDR2 LQKENI. This CDR3 spans 16 amino acids. The J segment lost 0 bases and the V segment lost 3 bases, leaving 2 bases of the junction unmatched. The CDR3 sequence is CASSPTGASGANVLTF. DNA for the CDR3: TGTGCCAGCTCACCTACAGGGGCCTCTGGGGCCAACGTCCTGACTTTC. Combining the CDR3 with reference TRBV18 and TRBJ2-6 gives the whole variable domain NAGVMQNPRHLVRRRGQEARLRCSPMKGHSHVYWYRQLPEEGLKFMVYLQKENIIDESGMPKERFSAEFPKEGPSILRIQQVVRGDSAAYFCASSPTGASGANVLTFGAGSRLTVL.

This clonotype was found many times. The chain employs TRBV19 and TRBJ1-6; no clear D. This CDR3 region has 15 residues. V lost 3 bases, J lost 6 bases, and 12 bases lay in between. Germline CDR1 and CDR2: LNHDA and SQIVND (reference sequence). The CDR3 coding sequence is TGTGCCAGTAGTATCCGGGATGAGGCTAATTCACCCCTCCACTTT. Its translation: CASSIRDEANSPLHF.

This sequence joins TRBV20-1 and TRBJ1-1, with D perhaps TRBD1 (6 bases). Germline lookup yields CDR1 DFQATT and CDR2 SNEGSKA (reference sequence). The CDR3 contains 15 residues. V dropped 7 bases and J dropped 1 base, with 19 bases sitting between them. CDR3 loop: CSVRGRAETNTEAFF. For the CDR3, the DNA is TGCAGTGTCAGGGGCAGGGCCGAAACGAACACTGAAGCTTTCTTT.

This clonotype was seen repeatedly, ten times or more. Here the CDR3 reads CATSQGFYQPQHF. As DNA, the CDR3 is TGTGCCACCTCGCAGGGGTTCTATCAGCCCCAGCATTTT. This chain joins TRBV2 and TRBJ1-5, with D possibly TRBD1 on 6 matching bases. Per germline, CDR1 SNHLY and CDR2 FYNNEI. V was clipped by 10 bases and J by 5 bases, with 15 bases between them. The CDR3 extends over 13 amino acids.

At least ten counts were recorded for this clonotype. V usage is TRBV12-3 or TRBV12-4 and J usage is TRBJ2-5; 7 bases are a match to TRBD2. V lost 2 bases, J lost 2 bases, and 14 bases stayed unmatched. The CDR3 extends over 18 amino acids. CDR3 nucleotide sequence: TGTGCCAGCAGTTTAATGGGAGGGGCCGGACTGTTGCAAGAGACCCAGTACTTC. It encodes CASSLMGGAGLLQETQYF.

This clonotype occurred many times. V gene TRBV24-1 combines with J gene TRBJ1-2, with TRBD1 as a possible D gene (5 bases). Per the germline V gene, CDR1 is KGHDR and CDR2 is SFDVKD. The germline V and J ends were trimmed by 4 bases and 4 bases, with 12 bases remaining between them. CDR3 length: 14 amino acids. The DNA of the CDR3 is TGTGCCACCAGTGAAGAGGGGTTCGGCTATGGCTACACCTTC. The encoded protein is CATSEEGFGYGYTF.

The sample holds many counts of this clonotype. The chain combines TRBV12-3 or TRBV12-4 with TRBJ1-5; maybe TRBD1 (6 bases). Between the trimmed V and J ends, which lost 5 bases and 0 bases, there was a span of 17 bases. This CDR3 is built from 17 residues. CDR3 nucleotide sequence: TGTGCCAGCAGTCCCAGACAGGACCCCTCTAGCAATCAGCCCCAGCATTTT. Translation gives CASSPRQDPSSNQPQHF.

The chain uses TRBV10-3 and TRBJ1-5, with a tentative D call TRBD1 (5 bases). The ends were cut back, 2 bases at V and 7 bases at J, with 12 bases in the middle. The germline gives CDR1 ENHRY, CDR2 SYGVKD. The length of the CDR3 is 14 residues. CDR3 protein: CAISEEGDRQPQHF. In nucleotides, the CDR3 is TGTGCCATCAGTGAGGAAGGGGACCGACAGCCCCAGCATTTT.

This clonotype was seen repeatedly, ten times or more. This chain connects TRBV5-5 to TRBJ2-3; 9 bases map to TRBD2. Germline loops: CDR1 SGHKS, CDR2 YYEKEE (reference sequence). This CDR3 contains 16 residues. The J segment lost 2 bases and the V segment lost 7 bases, leaving 11 bases of the junction unmatched. CDR3 coding DNA: TGTGCCAGCGGGACTCAACTAGCGGGCAACACAGATACGCAGTATTTT. Protein: CASGTQLAGNTDTQYF.

The table lists this clonotype with many counts. The gene calls are TRBV10-3 and TRBJ1-1; D remains unclear. The CDR3 totals 14 residues. V was pared by 0 bases and J by 5 bases, with 10 bases between. Germline CDR1 and CDR2: ENHRY and SYGVKD. The CDR3 coding sequence is TGTGCCATCAGTGAGTCCAGGTGGGAAACTGAAGCTTTCTTT. Its protein product is CAISESRWETEAFF.

With regard to this clonotype: Given a much more abundant clone one base away, this may be a read error. The chain links TRBV5-6 to TRBJ2-1, with D uncertain. The V gene lost 5 bases and the J gene lost 10 bases, with 19 bases spanning the gap. This CDR3 spans 14 amino acids. Germline V gene lookup returns CDR1 SGHDT and CDR2 YYEEEE. DNA for the CDR3: TGTGCCAGCAGTACGGGCTTTACCTACGGGGAGCAGTTCTTC. As protein: CASSTGFTYGEQFF.